These 27 T cell receptor beta chains came from one sample sequenced in a study of T-cell reconstitution after alpha-beta-depleted transplantation in children. Unique molecular identifiers were used in preparing the TCRbeta library. MiXCR, applied by TCRdb to the PCR reads, yields one record per CDR3 protein. This sample carries about 340,000 distinct CDR3 sequences, 15% to 20% of them seen once, and the ten largest clones take roughly 40%. The specimen comprised PBMCs, mostly from graft donor cells, sampled 360 days after TCRalphabeta/CD19-depleted stem cell transplant. The source of these receptors is a male patient under 10 years old who had a stem cell transplant for acute lymphoblastic leukemia, so the T cells may come from the graft donor.

In its sample, this clonotype was seen a few times. This rearrangement joins TRBV12-3 or TRBV12-4 to TRBJ2-7, with a tentative D call TRBD2 (6 bases). The CDR3 is made up of 14 amino acids. Trimming took off 5 bases at V and 2 bases at J, with 13 bases between the two ends. CDR3 sequence (DNA): TGTGCCAGCAGTCCTCGGGAGTACCCCTACGAGCAGTACTTC. Translating it yields CASSPREYPYEQYF.

Only a few counts were recorded for this clonotype. The chain joins TRBV3-1 to TRBJ1-2, with TRBD1 identical over 10 bases. V shed 4 bases, J shed 3 bases, and the junction held 8 bases outside the gene matches. The CDR3 extends over 16 amino acids. Germline V gives CDR1 LGHDT, CDR2 YNNKEL (reference sequence). This chain's CDR3 is CASSRGQGGKDYGYTF. The CDR3 coding sequence is TGTGCCAGCAGCCGCGGACAGGGGGGAAAGGACTATGGCTACACCTTC.

This clonotype came up a few times. This chain uses TRBV3-1 with TRBJ1-3, with D tentatively TRBD1 (5 bases). Germline V lookup: CDR1 LGHDT, CDR2 YNNKEL (reference sequence). Deletions cut 4 bases from V and 0 bases from J, with 10 bases between. The CDR3 is 15 residues long. In DNA form, the CDR3 reads TGTGCCAGCAGCCCATCAGGGAGCTCTGGAAACACCATATATTTT. It encodes CASSPSGSSGNTIYF.

This clonotype was counted a few times. The rearrangement uses TRBV12-3 or TRBV12-4 and TRBJ2-3; D is ambiguous. The V and J ends lost 3 bases and 2 bases respectively, with 9 bases between them. The length of the CDR3 is 14 residues. In nucleotides, the CDR3 is TGTGCCAGCAGTTTGGGCTACAACACAGATACGCAGTATTTT. Translating gives CASSLGYNTDTQYF.

This clonotype was recorded many times. The chain has TRBV12-3 or TRBV12-4 and TRBJ2-1; TRBD1 agrees at 12 bases. J gave up 6 bases and V 9 bases, and 21 bases lay outside the gene matches. The CDR3 has 19 residues. This CDR3 reads CASLRGTGGLLAASNEQFF. The CDR3 bases are TGTGCCAGTCTGCGGGGGACAGGGGGCTTGCTAGCGGCTTCCAATGAGCAGTTCTTC.

This clonotype was counted a few times. This chain links TRBV7-2 with TRBJ2-3, with TRBD2 matching 12 bases. After removal of 2 bases from V and 1 base from J, the junction contained 4 bases not matched to a gene. The CDR3 loop spans 17 amino acids. CDR1 and CDR2 (germline): SGHTA, FQGNSA. This CDR3 reads CASSLSSSGGGTDTQYF. As DNA, the CDR3 is TGTGCCAGCAGCTTATCCTCTAGCGGGGGGGGCACAGATACGCAGTATTTT.

This chain links TRBV6-5 with TRBJ2-5; weak D call: TRBD2 (5 bases). This CDR3 has 16 amino acids. Germline CDR1 and CDR2: MNHEY and SVGAGI. V was shortened by 0 bases and J by 2 bases, with 13 bases between the two germline ends. CDR3 in amino acids: CASSYSRSGIQETQYF. CDR3 coding DNA: TGTGCCAGCAGTTACTCCCGCTCGGGAATTCAAGAGACCCAGTACTTC.

Many counts were recorded for this clonotype. This chain uses TRBV12-3 or TRBV12-4 with TRBJ2-1; D is unclear. The CDR3 consists of 11 residues. V lost 4 bases and J lost 8, with 6 bases in between. The CDR3, as DNA: TGTGCCAGCAGTTGGCACTATGAGCAGTTCTTC. Its protein product is CASSWHYEQFF.

DNA for the CDR3: TGTGCCATCAGTGACGGGGGGAACTCTGGAAACACCATATATTTT. Encoded protein: CAISDGGNSGNTIYF. The J gene is TRBJ1-3, the V gene TRBV10-3; a possible D gene is TRBD1 (5 bases). Germline values: CDR1 ENHRY, CDR2 SYGVKD. The CDR3 consists of 15 residues. The V end was cut by 3 bases, the J end by 0 bases, with 9 bases between.

This clonotype was seen a few times. The V and J genes are TRBV12-3 or TRBV12-4 and TRBJ2-1; D could derive from TRBD1 or TRBD2 (6 bases each). V was pared by 6 bases and J by 6 bases, with 24 bases between. The CDR3 has 17 amino acids. Here the CDR3 reads CASSLKGEQVGGNEQFF. The CDR3 DNA is TGTGCCAGCAGCCTTAAGGGGGAACAGGTGGGGGGCAATGAGCAGTTCTTC.

This clonotype has only a few counts. The chain recombines TRBV12-3 or TRBV12-4 with TRBJ2-2; D is possibly TRBD1 or TRBD2 (6 bases each). This CDR3 comprises 14 residues. The V gene lost 11 bases and the J gene lost 2 bases, with 15 bases spanning the gap. CDR3: CAWGAGRNTGELFF. For the CDR3, the DNA is TGTGCCTGGGGGGCGGGGAGAAACACCGGGGAGCTGTTTTTT.

The rearrangement joins TRBV5-6 to TRBJ1-1; D is perhaps TRBD1 (5 bases). The length of the CDR3 is 13 residues. Germline V gives CDR1 SGHDT, CDR2 YYEEEE. Trimming stripped 9 bases from V and 5 bases from J, with 17 bases between. The CDR3 region is CAMGPGGGTEAFF. In DNA, the CDR3 is TGTGCCATGGGCCCCGGGGGGGGGACTGAAGCTTTCTTT. The full variable domain, with the rest looked up from reference TRBV5-6 and TRBJ1-1, is DAGVTQSPTHLIKTRGQQVTLRCSPKSGHDTVSWYQQALGQGPQFIFQYYEEEERQRGNFPDRFSGHQFPNYSSELNVNALLLGDSALYLCAMGPGGGTEAFFGQGTRLTVV.

This clonotype was recorded a few times. The chain links TRBV4-2 to TRBJ2-1; the D gene is possibly TRBD2 (6 bases). This CDR3 spans 16 amino acids. In germline, CDR1 is LGHNA, CDR2 YNFKEQ. Trimming took off 1 base at V and 7 bases at J, with 17 bases between the two ends. The CDR3 sequence: CASSQGMAGGENEQFF. The CDR3 region has the DNA TGTGCCAGCAGCCAAGGTATGGCCGGCGGGGAGAATGAGCAGTTCTTC.

This clonotype was detected a few times. The genes are TRBV7-2 and TRBJ2-1, with 7 bases identical to TRBD1. Germline assignment: CDR1 SGHTA and CDR2 FQGNSA. Trimming at V came to 7 bases and at J to 8 bases, leaving 14 bases not matched to a gene. This CDR3 spans 15 amino acids. The CDR3 sequence is CASNRGQVPWDEQFF. CDR3 sequence (DNA): TGTGCCAGCAACCGAGGACAGGTTCCATGGGATGAGCAGTTCTTC.

This clonotype was seen a handful of times. DNA of the CDR3: TGTGCCTGGATTGCCTGGACGGGAGCCGGGGAGCTGTTTTTT. Protein sequence: CAWIAWTGAGELFF. This chain links TRBV30 with TRBJ2-2; D is perhaps TRBD2 (6 bases). Trimming left V 4 bases short and J 6 bases short, with 15 bases between. Per germline, CDR1 GTSNPN and CDR2 SVGIG (reference sequence). CDR3 length equals 14 residues. The full variable domain, completed using reference TRBV30 and TRBJ2-2, is SQTIHQWPATLVQPVGSPLSLECTVEGTSNPNLYWYRQAAGRGLQLLFYSVGIGQISSEVPQNLSASRPQDRQFILSSKKLLLSDSGFYLCAWIAWTGAGELFFGEGSRLTVL.

Many counts were recorded for this clonotype. The rearrangement uses TRBV5-1 and TRBJ1-1; 7 bases align to TRBD1. The CDR3 loop spans 14 amino acids. Germline CDR1 reads SGHRS; CDR2 reads YFSETQ. V dropped 5 bases and J dropped 0; count of bases not matched to a gene: 4. This CDR3 reads CASRQGFVNTEAFF. CDR3 DNA sequence: TGCGCCAGCAGACAGGGGTTCGTGAACACTGAAGCTTTCTTT.

This clonotype was counted at least ten times. This chain connects TRBV12-3 or TRBV12-4 to TRBJ1-6, with 7 bases fitting TRBD1. The ends lost 8 bases at V and 6 bases at J; junction bases unmatched: 4. This CDR3 spans 13 amino acids. The CDR3 nucleotides are TGTGCCAGCTCCCCAGGGGGTAATTCACCCCTCCACTTT. Its translation is CASSPGGNSPLHF.

V gene TRBV6-5 combines with J gene TRBJ1-2; weak D call: TRBD1 (6 bases). V shed 4 bases and J shed 4 bases, with 22 bases lying between them. CDR1 MNHEY and CDR2 SVGAGI come from the germline V gene. CDR3 length equals 17 residues. The CDR3: CASSSFPGAGVGYGYTF. CDR3 sequence (DNA): TGTGCCAGCAGTTCATTCCCAGGGGCGGGGGTCGGCTATGGCTACACCTTC.

The CDR3 DNA reads TGCGCCAGCAGCTTGGCGAGTCTTAGCACAGATACGCAGTATTTT. Encoded protein: CASSLASLSTDTQYF. The genes are TRBV5-1 and TRBJ2-3; no clear D gene. The CDR3 runs 15 residues. Germline assignment: CDR1 SGHRS and CDR2 YFSETQ. V lost 0 bases and J 0 bases, leaving 8 bases between the germline ends.

The sample holds a few counts of this clonotype. The chain has TRBV6-1 and TRBJ2-3; 14 nucleotides agree with TRBD2. V dropped 6 bases and J dropped 3; count of bases not matched to a gene: 5. Germline values: CDR1 MNHNS, CDR2 SASEGT. The CDR3 runs to 16 residues. CDR3 region: CASSRRTSGRTDTQYF. Written as DNA, the CDR3 is TGTGCCAGCAGCAGGAGGACTAGCGGGAGGACAGATACGCAGTATTTT.

This chain connects TRBV20-1 to TRBJ1-5, with a possible D match to TRBD1 (6 bases). The V end was cut by 6 bases, the J end by 2 bases, with 17 bases between. The CDR3 sequence is 15 residues long. Germline CDR1 and CDR2: DFQATT and SNEGSKA (reference sequence). This chain's CDR3 is CSALSTGMGNQPQHF. CDR3 coding DNA: TGCAGTGCGCTATCGACAGGAATGGGCAATCAGCCCCAGCATTTT.

This clonotype was detected once. This chain uses TRBV11-1 with TRBJ2-1, with TRBD2 matching 7 bases. The germline gives CDR1 SGHAT, CDR2 FQDESV (reference sequence). CDR3 length: 15 amino acids. Trimming at V came to 6 bases and at J to 7 bases, leaving 12 bases not matched to a gene. The CDR3 DNA sequence: TGTGCCAGCAGGGGAGGGGAGTCGTGGTCGAATGAGCAGTTCTTC. It translates to CASRGGESWSNEQFF.

This clonotype showed up just a few times. V and J are TRBV3-1 and TRBJ1-5; 8 bases line up with TRBD1. Per germline, CDR1 LGHDT and CDR2 YNNKEL (reference sequence). There are 15 residues in the CDR3. The J segment lost 9 bases and the V segment lost 5 bases, leaving 12 bases of the junction unmatched. The CDR3: CASSSKPGGGVPQHF. The CDR3 DNA reads TGTGCCAGCAGCAGTAAACCAGGGGGCGGCGTGCCCCAGCATTTT.

This chain links TRBV11-2 with TRBJ2-3; TRBD1 might be the D (5 bases). The CDR3 consists of 17 residues. V lost 5 bases, J lost 2 bases, and 20 bases lay in between. Germline CDR1 and CDR2: SGHAT and FQNNGV. This chain's CDR3 is CASSPRVTVRNTDTQYF. In DNA form, the CDR3 reads TGTGCCAGCAGCCCCCGCGTGACAGTACGGAACACAGATACGCAGTATTTT.

This clonotype appeared many times. V and J are TRBV12-3 or TRBV12-4 and TRBJ1-2; 9 bases align to TRBD1. There are 12 residues in the CDR3. V shed 6 bases and J 4 bases; nucleotides not matched to a gene: 0. The DNA for the CDR3 is TGTGCCAGCAGACAGGGGGCCTATGGCTACACCTTC. Translating it yields CASRQGAYGYTF.

The genes are TRBV19 and TRBJ2-1, with 8 nucleotides matching TRBD2. V trimming: 0 bases; J trimming: 9 bases; junction bases outside the gene matches: 13. CDR1 is LNHDA, CDR2 SQIVND, per germline (reference sequence). The CDR3 is 17 residues long. In DNA form, the CDR3 reads TGTGCCAGTAGTATAGACCAGGGACTAGTCAATAGAGGTGAGCAGTTCTTC. Its translation is CASSIDQGLVNRGEQFF.

This clonotype was found many times. V is TRBV12-3 or TRBV12-4 and J is TRBJ2-2; D possibly corresponds to TRBD2 (6 bases). CDR3 length: 11 residues. Trimming left V 10 bases short and J 4 bases short, with 7 bases between. Here the CDR3 reads CAIGGTGELFF. CDR3 nucleotide sequence: TGTGCCATCGGGGGCACCGGGGAGCTGTTTTTT.